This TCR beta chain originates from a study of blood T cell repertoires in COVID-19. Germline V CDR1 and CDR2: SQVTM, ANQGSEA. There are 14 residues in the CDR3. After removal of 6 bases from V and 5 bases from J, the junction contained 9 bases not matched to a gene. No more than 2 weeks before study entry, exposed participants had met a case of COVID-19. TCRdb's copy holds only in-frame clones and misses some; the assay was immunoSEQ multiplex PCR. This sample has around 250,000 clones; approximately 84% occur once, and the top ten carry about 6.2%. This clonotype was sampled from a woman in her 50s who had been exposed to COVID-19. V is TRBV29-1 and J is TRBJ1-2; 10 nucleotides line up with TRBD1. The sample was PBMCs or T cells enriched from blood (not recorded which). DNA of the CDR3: TGCAGCGTGTTGTCGACAGGGGGCAAGTATGGCTACACCTTC. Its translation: CSVLSTGGKYGYTF. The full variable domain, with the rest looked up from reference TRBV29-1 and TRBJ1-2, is SAVISQKPSRDICQRGTSLTIQCQVDSQVTMMFWYRQQPGQSLTLIATANQGSEATYESGFVIDKFPISRPNLTFSTLTVSNMSPEDSSIYLCSVLSTGGKYGYTFGSGTRLTVV.